One and the same sample provided the 8 T cell receptor beta chains below, sequenced in a study of blood T cell repertoires in COVID-19 (TCRdb year 2020). The library relied on the immunoSEQ multiplex PCR assay. Held by TCRdb, this immuneACCESS table contains in-frame sequences only and omits some clones. Under half of the omission traces to an unresolved V gene where checked; the cause of the rest is unknown. This sample is represented by about 300,000 clones; approximately 89% of them were singletons. Clones ranked in the top ten supply approximately 2.5% of the sample. The sequenced sample consisted of PBMCs or T cells enriched from blood (not recorded which). Source of these receptors: a woman younger than 30 who had recovered from COVID-19.

Details on this clone: The same CDR3 is also encoded by other DNA sequences in this sample. This rearrangement joins TRBV18 to TRBJ2-7; 7 nucleotides line up with TRBD1. This CDR3 comprises 14 residues. J was trimmed by 0 bases and V by 3 bases; bases with no gene match: 2. Germline V gene sequence: CDR1 KGHSH, CDR2 LQKENI. In nucleotides, the CDR3 is TGTGCCAGCTCACCTAGGGACAGCTCCTACGAGCAGTACTTC. Translating it yields CASSPRDSSYEQYF.

This clone was observed a single time. This chain joins TRBV28 and TRBJ2-4; perhaps TRBD2 as D (7 bases). Trimming removed 3 bases from V and 6 bases from J, with 24 bases in between. Per the germline V gene, CDR1 is MDHEN and CDR2 is SYDVKM. CDR3 length: 18 residues. This CDR3 is CASSLSVKRGKGVNIQYF. CDR3 bases: TGTGCCAGCAGTTTGTCGGTAAAGCGGGGCAAGGGGGTAAACATTCAGTACTTC.

The chain has TRBV19 and TRBJ2-1; D might be TRBD2 (7 bases). Trimming took 9 bases from V and 6 from J, leaving 12 bases between them. The CDR3 length is 12 residues. Germline V CDR1 and CDR2: LNHDA, SQIVND (reference sequence). CDR3 bases: TGTGCCAGCCGGGGGGCCGGCAATGAGCAGTTCTTC. It translates to CASRGAGNEQFF. Together with reference TRBV19 and TRBJ2-1, the CDR3 gives the full variable domain: DGGITQSPKYLFRKEGQNVTLSCEQNLNHDAMYWYRQDPGQGLRLIYYSQIVNDFQKGDIAEGYSVSREKKESFPLTVTSAQKNPTAFYLCASRGAGNEQFFGPGTRLTVL.

The J gene is TRBJ2-7, the V gene TRBV9, with D hard to call. From germline, CDR1 is SGDLS and CDR2 YYNGEE. Trimming left V 0 bases short and J 5 bases short, with 12 bases between. The CDR3 totals 14 residues. The CDR3 DNA reads as TGTGCCAGCAGCGTAGGTGAGATTCCCCACGAGCAGTACTTC. This codes for CASSVGEIPHEQYF.

The chain couples TRBV21-1 to TRBJ2-3; the table's TRBD1 call for D was not verified on the DNA. TRBV21-1 is shown as a pseudogene. This CDR3 has 15 residues. The CDR3 DNA is TGTGCCAGCAGCTCCCGGACAGGAGTGGCAGATACGCAGTATTTT. This sequence encodes CASSSRTGVADTQYF.

The chain links TRBV29-1 to TRBJ1-2; TRBD1 agrees at 7 bases. V dropped 4 bases and J dropped 3; count of bases not matched to a gene: 2. From germline, CDR1 is SQVTM and CDR2 ANQGSEA. This CDR3 has 12 amino acids. CDR3 loop: CSVAGGDYGYTF. CDR3 coding DNA: TGCAGCGTTGCAGGGGGAGACTATGGCTACACCTTC. The variable domain in full, completed from reference TRBV29-1 and TRBJ1-2, reads SAVISQKPSRDICQRGTSLTIQCQVDSQVTMMFWYRQQPGQSLTLIATANQGSEATYESGFVIDKFPISRPNLTFSTLTVSNMSPEDSSIYLCSVAGGDYGYTFGSGTRLTVV.

In nucleotides, the CDR3 is TGTGCCAGCAGCTTAAAGGGCGGGGAAAGCTCCTATAATTCACCCCTCCACTTT. As protein: CASSLKGGESSYNSPLHF. The chain employs TRBV7-9 and TRBJ1-6; D remains unclear. Germline CDR1 reads SEHNR; CDR2 reads FQNEAQ (reference sequence). The V gene lost 2 bases and the J gene lost 0 bases, with 14 bases spanning the gap. The CDR3 length is 18 residues.

The rearrangement joins TRBV5-1 to TRBJ2-5; no reliable D call. V was shortened by 4 bases and J by 2 bases, with 3 bases between the two germline ends. This CDR3 comprises 11 residues. CDR1 SGHRS and CDR2 YFSETQ come from the germline V gene. The chain's CDR3 is CASSHQETQYF. The CDR3 DNA follows: TGCGCCAGCAGCCATCAAGAGACCCAGTACTTC. The full variable domain, its missing parts supplied by reference TRBV5-1 and TRBJ2-5, is KAGVTQTPRYLIKTRGQQVTLSCSPISGHRSVSWYQQTPGQGLQFLFEYFSETQRNKGNFPGRFSGRQFSNSRSEMNVSTLELGDSALYLCASSHQETQYFGPGTRLLVL.